The clone carrying this T cell receptor (beta chain) showed up many times. Its matching antigen is unknown. The sample originates from a study of CD8 T cells in ankylosing spondylitis. Scientists made TCR beta libraries using quantitative 5'-RACE with molecular barcodes. TCRdb re-derived calls from the 5' RACE reads in MiXCR, one entry per CDR3 protein. The sample records hundreds of thousands of distinct CDR3 sequences, 8.6% being singletons. Study-wide points: Several highly homologous variants made up a TCR beta motif that seemed to typify ankylosing spondylitis blood.

V gave up 1 base and J gave up 4 bases; unmatched junction bases: 2. CDR1 SGHDT and CDR2 YYEEEE come from the germline V gene. CDR3 length: 15 amino acids. The sequenced sample consisted of blood, either unsorted or a sorted T cell fraction (not recorded which). This receptor was identified in a male donor with ankylosing spondylitis or in good health (not recorded which). This chain links TRBV5-6 with TRBJ1-1; 12 nucleotides line up with TRBD1. The CDR3 DNA reads as TGTGCCAGCAGCTTGAGGGACAGGGGGCCCACTGAAGCTTTCTTT. It is translated as CASSLRDRGPTEAFF.